These 4 T cell receptor beta chains were sequenced from one sample in a study of identifying expanded T cells in peripheral blood. The data were produced by immunoSEQ multiplex PCR, yet TCRdb's version contains in-frame clones alone and is incomplete. The data show about 85,000 clones, 88% seen once. Source material: blood. These receptors all come from a person between 18 and 70 years old in good health.

This clone turned up a few times. In the same sample, other DNA sequences code for this CDR3. The chain links TRBV11-3 to TRBJ2-1; perhaps TRBD2 as D (6 bases). The CDR3 runs to 18 residues. Germline V gene data show CDR1 as SGHNT and CDR2 as YENEEA. Trimming removed 0 bases from V and 0 bases from J, with 15 bases in between. CDR3 DNA sequence: TGTGCCAGCAGCTTAGATCAGGGCGGGACGAGCTCCTACAATGAGCAGTTCTTC. Amino acids: CASSLDQGGTSSYNEQFF.

The CDR3 loop reads CASSFRDSYEQYF. In DNA form, the CDR3 reads TGTGCCAGCAGCTTCAGGGATTCCTACGAGCAGTACTTC. The rearrangement uses TRBV7-2 and TRBJ2-7; possible D gene TRBD1, 5 bases. The CDR3 extends over 13 amino acids. Trimming took off 3 bases at V and 1 base at J, with 7 bases between the two ends. Germline CDR1 SGHTA, CDR2 FQGNSA.

The chain has TRBV27 and TRBJ2-7, with 7 bases identical to TRBD2. Germline V gene lookup returns CDR1 MNHEY and CDR2 SMNVEV (reference sequence). The CDR3 has 16 amino acids. V was pared by 3 bases and J by 9 bases, with 17 bases of the junction left unmatched. The CDR3 nucleotides read TGTGCCAGCAGTTTGATCCACGCTAGCGGTGGCCAGGGGCAGTACTTC. It codes for CASSLIHASGGQGQYF.

CDR3 nucleotides: TGTGCCAGTAGTCCCAGCCTAGGCGGAGAGACCCAGTACTTC. The encoded protein is CASSPSLGGETQYF. The chain links TRBV19 to TRBJ2-5; D remains ambiguous. Looked up from germline, CDR1 is LNHDA and CDR2 is SQIVND (reference sequence). The CDR3 spans 14 residues. V dropped 5 bases and J dropped 4 bases, with 14 bases sitting between them.